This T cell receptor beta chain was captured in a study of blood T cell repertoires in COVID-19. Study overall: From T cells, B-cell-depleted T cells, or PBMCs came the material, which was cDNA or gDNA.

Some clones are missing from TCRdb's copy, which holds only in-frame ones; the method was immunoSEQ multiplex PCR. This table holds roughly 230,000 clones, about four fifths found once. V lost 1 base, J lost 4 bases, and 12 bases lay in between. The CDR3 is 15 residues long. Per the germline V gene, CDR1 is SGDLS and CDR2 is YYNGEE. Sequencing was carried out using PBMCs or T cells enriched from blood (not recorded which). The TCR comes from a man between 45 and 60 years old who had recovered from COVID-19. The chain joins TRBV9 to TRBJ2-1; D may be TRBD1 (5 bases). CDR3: CASSVRSRAYNEQFF. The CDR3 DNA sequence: TGTGCCAGCAGCGTAAGGAGCAGGGCTTACAATGAGCAGTTCTTC.